There are a few counts of the clone carrying this T cell receptor beta chain. The data belong to a study of molecular identifiers for immune sequencing clone quantification. MiXCR, run by TCRdb on the PCR reads, gives a single entry per CDR3 protein. The table lists 460,000 or so distinct CDR3 sequences, roughly a fifth of them singletons. V trimming: 1 base; J trimming: 11 bases; junction bases outside the gene matches: 9. CDR1 is SEHNR and CDR2 is FQNEAQ in the germline V gene (reference sequence). The CDR3 is 15 residues long. Sequenced sample: naive CD8+ T cells from blood, with Jurkat cell RNA spiked in. Subset given: FACS-sorted CD8+CD4-CCR7+CD45RA+ naive T cells. The V call is TRBV7-9, the J call TRBJ1-1; TRBD1 matches 11 bases. This TCR was recovered from a human donor in good health. Some libraries in this study had Jurkat cell RNA spiked in. The DNA of the CDR3 is TGTGCCAGCAGCTTAGGAGGACAGGGGGCGGAGTATGCTTTCTTT. Residues: CASSLGGQGAEYAFF.